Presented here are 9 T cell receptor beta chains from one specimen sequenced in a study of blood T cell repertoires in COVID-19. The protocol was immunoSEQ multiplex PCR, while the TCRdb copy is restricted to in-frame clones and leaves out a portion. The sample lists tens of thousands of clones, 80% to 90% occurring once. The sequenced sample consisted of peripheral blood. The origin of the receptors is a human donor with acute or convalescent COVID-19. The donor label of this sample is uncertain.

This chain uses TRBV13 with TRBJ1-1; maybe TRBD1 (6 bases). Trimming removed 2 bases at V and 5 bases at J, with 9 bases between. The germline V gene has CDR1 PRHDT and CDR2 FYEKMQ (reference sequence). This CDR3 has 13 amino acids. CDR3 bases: TGTGCCAGCAGCTTATTACAGGGAACTGAAGCTTTCTTT. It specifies CASSLLQGTEAFF.

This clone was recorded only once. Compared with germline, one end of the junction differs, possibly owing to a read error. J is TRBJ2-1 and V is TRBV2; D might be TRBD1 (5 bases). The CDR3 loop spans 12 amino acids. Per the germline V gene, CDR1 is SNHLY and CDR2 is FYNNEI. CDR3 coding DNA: TGTGCCAGCATTGAAGGGGTGACAGACGGGCTCTTC. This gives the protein CASIEGVTDGLF.

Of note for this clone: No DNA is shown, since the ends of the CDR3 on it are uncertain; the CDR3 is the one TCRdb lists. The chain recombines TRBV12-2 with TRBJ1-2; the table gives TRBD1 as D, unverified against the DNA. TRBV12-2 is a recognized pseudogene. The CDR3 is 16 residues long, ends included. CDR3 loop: CASRSASVGRGNGYTF.

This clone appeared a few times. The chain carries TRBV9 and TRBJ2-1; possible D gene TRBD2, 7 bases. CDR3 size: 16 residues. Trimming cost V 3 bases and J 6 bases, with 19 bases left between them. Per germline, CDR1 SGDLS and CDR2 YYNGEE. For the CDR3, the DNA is TGTGCCAGCAGCGACCCCCCGGGGGGCCGTATCAATGAGCAGTTCTTC. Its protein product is CASSDPPGGRINEQFF.

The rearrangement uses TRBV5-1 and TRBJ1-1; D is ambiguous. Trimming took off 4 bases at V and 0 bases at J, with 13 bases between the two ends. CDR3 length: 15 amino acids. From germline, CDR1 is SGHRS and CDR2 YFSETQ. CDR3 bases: TGCGCCAGCAGCGAAAAAGTCGGTATGAACACTGAAGCTTTCTTT. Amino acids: CASSEKVGMNTEAFF.

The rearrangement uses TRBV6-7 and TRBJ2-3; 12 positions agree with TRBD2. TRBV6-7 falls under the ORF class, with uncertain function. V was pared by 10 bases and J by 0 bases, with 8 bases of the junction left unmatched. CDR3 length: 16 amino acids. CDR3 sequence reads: CAKRLAGELSTDTQYF. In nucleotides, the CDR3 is TGTGCCAAACGACTAGCGGGGGAGCTGAGCACAGATACGCAGTATTTT.

The CDR3 spells CASSLDPTAYEQYF. For the CDR3, the DNA is TGTGCCAGCAGCTTGGATCCAACAGCCTACGAGCAGTACTTC. The V call is TRBV5-4, the J call TRBJ2-7; D unresolved. The V and J ends lost 0 bases and 2 bases respectively, with 9 bases between them. The CDR3 length is 14 residues. Germline CDR1 is SGHNT and CDR2 is YYREEE (reference sequence).

CDR3 protein: CAWSVQGFAYEQYF. Written as DNA, the CDR3 is TGTGCCTGGAGTGTACAGGGTTTTGCCTACGAGCAGTACTTC. The genes are TRBV30 and TRBJ2-7, with D tentatively TRBD1 (6 bases). Germline V CDR1 and CDR2: GTSNPN, SVGIG (reference sequence). The CDR3 covers 14 residues. Trimming left V 0 bases short and J 2 bases short, with 11 bases between. The full variable domain, completed using reference TRBV30 and TRBJ2-7, is SQTIHQWPATLVQPVGSPLSLECTVEGTSNPNLYWYRQAAGRGLQLLFYSVGIGQISSEVPQNLSASRPQDRQFILSSKKLLLSDSGFYLCAWSVQGFAYEQYFGPGTRLTVT.

The CDR3 DNA is TGTGCCAGTAGCGGAACGAACACCGGGGAGCTGTTTTTT. It codes for CASSGTNTGELFF. This chain links TRBV12-3 or TRBV12-4 with TRBJ2-2, with a tentative D call TRBD2 (6 bases). V lost 9 bases to trimming and J lost 0 bases, with 8 bases between them. The CDR3 contains 13 residues.